This T cell receptor beta chain stems from a study of T cell repertoires in cytomegalovirus infection. General study findings and limits: Carriage of CMV together with the relevant HLA was identifiable through cumulative public TCR beta family frequency.

A few counts support this clonotype. Its antigen remains unidentified. Deletions cut 4 bases from V and 2 bases from J, with 16 bases between. Germline CDR1 reads LGHNA; CDR2 reads YSLEER. The CDR3 loop spans 16 amino acids. TCRdb recomputed calls from the reads with MiXCR, one row per CDR3 protein. The data hold roughly 860,000 distinct CDR3 sequences, with approximately 30% observed a single time. This receptor was obtained from a human donor in good health (CMV status not recorded). Some clones in this sample may be carry-over from other donors' samples. This chain uses TRBV4-3 with TRBJ2-3; tentatively, D is TRBD2 (6 bases). The sample in question was cultured CD8+ T cells from PBMCs, obtained from culture after CMV antigen stimulation. In DNA, the CDR3 is TGCGCCAGCAGCCCCGACGGGAGTGGGAACACAGATACGCAGTATTTT. Translation: CASSPDGSGNTDTQYF.